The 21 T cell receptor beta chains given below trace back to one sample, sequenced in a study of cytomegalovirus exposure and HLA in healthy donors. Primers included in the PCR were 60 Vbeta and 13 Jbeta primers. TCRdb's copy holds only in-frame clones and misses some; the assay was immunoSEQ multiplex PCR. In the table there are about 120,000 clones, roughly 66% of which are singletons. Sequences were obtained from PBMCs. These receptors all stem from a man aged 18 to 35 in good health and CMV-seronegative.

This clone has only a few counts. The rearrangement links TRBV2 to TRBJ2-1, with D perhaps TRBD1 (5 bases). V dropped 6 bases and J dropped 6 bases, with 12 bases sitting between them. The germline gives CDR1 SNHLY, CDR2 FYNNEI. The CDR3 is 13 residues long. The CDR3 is CASRPQGSNEQFF. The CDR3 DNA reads TGTGCCAGCAGACCCCAGGGCTCCAATGAGCAGTTCTTC.

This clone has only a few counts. CDR3 bases: TGTGCCAGCAGCCAGCTTCAGGGAGGGAGTGGCTACACCTTC. Protein sequence: CASSQLQGGSGYTF. The V and J genes are TRBV14 and TRBJ1-2; tentative D call: TRBD1 (5 bases). The germline V gene encodes CDR1 SGHDN and CDR2 FVKESK. V was clipped by 3 bases and J by 7 bases, with 15 bases between them. The CDR3 has 14 amino acids.

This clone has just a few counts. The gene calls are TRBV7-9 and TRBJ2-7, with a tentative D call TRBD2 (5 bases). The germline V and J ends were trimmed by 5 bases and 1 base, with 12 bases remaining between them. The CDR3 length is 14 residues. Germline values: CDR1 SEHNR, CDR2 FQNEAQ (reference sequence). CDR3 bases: TGTGCCAGCAGCCCTAGCCTAGAATCCTACGAGCAGTACTTC. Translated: CASSPSLESYEQYF.

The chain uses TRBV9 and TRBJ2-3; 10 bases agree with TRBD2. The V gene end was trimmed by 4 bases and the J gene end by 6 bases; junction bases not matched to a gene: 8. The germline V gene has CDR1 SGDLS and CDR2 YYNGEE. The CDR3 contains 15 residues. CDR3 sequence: CASSFSGRATDTQYF. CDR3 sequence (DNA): TGTGCCAGCAGCTTCAGCGGGAGGGCCACTGATACGCAGTATTTT. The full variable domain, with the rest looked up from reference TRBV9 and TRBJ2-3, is DSGVTQTPKHLITATGQRVTLRCSPRSGDLSVYWYQQSLDQGLQFLIQYYNGEERAKGNILERFSAQQFPDLHSELNLSSLELGDSALYFCASSFSGRATDTQYFGPGTRLTVL.

CDR3 nucleotide sequence: TGTGCCAGCAGCTCCGGACTAGCGGGAAAGTACGAGCAGTACTTC. Translation gives CASSSGLAGKYEQYF. The J gene is TRBJ2-7, the V gene TRBV9; TRBD2 matches at 12 bases. CDR1 SGDLS and CDR2 YYNGEE come from the germline V gene. V trimming: 4 bases; J trimming: 4 bases; junction bases outside the gene matches: 6. CDR3 length equals 15 residues.

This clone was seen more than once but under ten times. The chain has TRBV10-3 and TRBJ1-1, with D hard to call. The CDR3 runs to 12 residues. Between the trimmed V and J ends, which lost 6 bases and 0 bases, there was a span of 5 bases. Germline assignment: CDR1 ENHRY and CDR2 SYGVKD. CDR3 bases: TGTGCCATCAGCACGGTGAACACTGAAGCTTTCTTT. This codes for CAISTVNTEAFF.

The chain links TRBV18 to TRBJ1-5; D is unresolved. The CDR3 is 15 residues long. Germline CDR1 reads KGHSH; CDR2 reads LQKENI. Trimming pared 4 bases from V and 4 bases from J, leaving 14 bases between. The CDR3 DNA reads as TGTGCCAGCTCACGTTTGGAGGGAGGGAATCAGCCCCAGCATTTT. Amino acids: CASSRLEGGNQPQHF.

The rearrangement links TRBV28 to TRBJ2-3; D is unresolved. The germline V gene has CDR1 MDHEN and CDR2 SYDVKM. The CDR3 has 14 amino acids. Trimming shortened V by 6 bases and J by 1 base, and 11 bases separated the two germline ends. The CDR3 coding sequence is TGTGCCAGCAGCCTTAGTTTTGGCACAGATACGCAGTATTTT. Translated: CASSLSFGTDTQYF.

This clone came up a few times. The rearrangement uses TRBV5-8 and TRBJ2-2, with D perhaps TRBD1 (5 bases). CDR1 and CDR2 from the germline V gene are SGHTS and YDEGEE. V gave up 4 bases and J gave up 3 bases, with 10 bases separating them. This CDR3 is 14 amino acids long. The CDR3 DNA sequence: TGTGCCAGCAGCGGAACAGGTTACACCGGGGAGCTGTTTTTT. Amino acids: CASSGTGYTGELFF.

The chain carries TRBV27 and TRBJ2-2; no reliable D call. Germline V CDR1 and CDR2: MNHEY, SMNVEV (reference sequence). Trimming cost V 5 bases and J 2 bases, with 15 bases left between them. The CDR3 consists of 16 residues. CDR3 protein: CASSHSGGRNTGELFF. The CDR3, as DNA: TGTGCCAGCAGTCACTCGGGTGGCCGTAACACCGGGGAGCTGTTTTTT.

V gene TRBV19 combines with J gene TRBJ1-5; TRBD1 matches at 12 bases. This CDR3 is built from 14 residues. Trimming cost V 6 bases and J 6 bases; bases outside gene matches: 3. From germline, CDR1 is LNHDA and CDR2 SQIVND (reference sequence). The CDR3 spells CASRRDRGLQPQHF. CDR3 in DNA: TGTGCCAGTAGGCGGGACAGGGGGCTTCAGCCCCAGCATTTT.

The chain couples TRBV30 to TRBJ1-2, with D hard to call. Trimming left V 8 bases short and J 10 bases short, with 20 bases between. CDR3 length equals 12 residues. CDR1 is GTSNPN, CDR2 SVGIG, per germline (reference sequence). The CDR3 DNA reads TGTGCCACCGTAGCAGTCTCACCCGTCTACACCTTC. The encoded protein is CATVAVSPVYTF.

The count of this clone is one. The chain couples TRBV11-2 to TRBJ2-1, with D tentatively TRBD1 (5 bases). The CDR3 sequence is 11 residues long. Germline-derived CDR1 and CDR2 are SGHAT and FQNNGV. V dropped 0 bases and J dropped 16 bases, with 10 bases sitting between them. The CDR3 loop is CASSLDQGRFF. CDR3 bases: TGTGCCAGCAGCTTAGATCAGGGTAGATTCTTC.

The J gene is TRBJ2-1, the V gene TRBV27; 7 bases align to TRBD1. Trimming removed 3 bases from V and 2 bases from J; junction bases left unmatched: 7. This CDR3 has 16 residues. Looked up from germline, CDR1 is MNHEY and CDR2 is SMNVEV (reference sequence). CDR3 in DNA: TGTGCCAGCAGTTTCCTCTACAGGGGTACCTACAATGAGCAGTTCTTC. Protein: CASSFLYRGTYNEQFF.

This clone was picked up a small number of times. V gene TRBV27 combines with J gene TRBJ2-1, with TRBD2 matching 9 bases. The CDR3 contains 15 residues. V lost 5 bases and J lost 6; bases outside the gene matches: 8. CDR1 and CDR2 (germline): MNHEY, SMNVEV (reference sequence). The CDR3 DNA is TGTGCCAGCAGTCGTAGCGGGGGCCGGGGCAATGAGCAGTTCTTC. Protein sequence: CASSRSGGRGNEQFF.

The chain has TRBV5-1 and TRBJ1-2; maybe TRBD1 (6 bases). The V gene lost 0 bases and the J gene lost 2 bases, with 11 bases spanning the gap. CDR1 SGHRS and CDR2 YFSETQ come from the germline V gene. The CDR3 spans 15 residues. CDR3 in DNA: TGCGCCAGCAGCTTGGACGGACAGATCAACTATGGCTACACCTTC. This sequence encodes CASSLDGQINYGYTF.

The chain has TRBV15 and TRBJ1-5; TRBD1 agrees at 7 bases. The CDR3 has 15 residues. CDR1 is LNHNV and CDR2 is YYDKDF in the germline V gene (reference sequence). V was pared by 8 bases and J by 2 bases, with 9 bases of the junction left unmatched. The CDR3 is CATRVGGQGNQPQHF. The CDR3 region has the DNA TGTGCCACCCGAGTAGGTGGACAGGGCAATCAGCCCCAGCATTTT. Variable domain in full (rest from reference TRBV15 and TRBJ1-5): DAMVIQNPRYQVTQFGKPVTLSCSQTLNHNVMYWYQQKSSQAPKLLFHYYDKDFNNEADTPDNFQSRRPNTSFCFLDIRSPGLGDTAMYLCATRVGGQGNQPQHFGDGTRLSIL.

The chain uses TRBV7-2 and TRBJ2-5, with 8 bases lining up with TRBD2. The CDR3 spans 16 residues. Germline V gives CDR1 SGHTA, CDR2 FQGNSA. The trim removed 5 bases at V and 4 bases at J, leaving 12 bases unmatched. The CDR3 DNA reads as TGTGCCAGCAGCAAACGGGGGGGGCGGGCGAGAGAGACCCAGTACTTC. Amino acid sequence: CASSKRGGRARETQYF.

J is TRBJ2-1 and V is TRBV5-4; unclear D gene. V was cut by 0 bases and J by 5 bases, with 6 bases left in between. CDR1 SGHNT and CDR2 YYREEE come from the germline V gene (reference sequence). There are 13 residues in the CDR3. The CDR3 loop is CASSLVQNNEQFF. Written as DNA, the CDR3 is TGTGCCAGCAGCTTGGTACAGAACAATGAGCAGTTCTTC.

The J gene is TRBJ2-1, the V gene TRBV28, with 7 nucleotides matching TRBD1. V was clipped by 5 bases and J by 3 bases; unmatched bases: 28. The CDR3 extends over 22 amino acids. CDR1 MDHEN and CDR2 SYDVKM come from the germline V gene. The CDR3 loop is CASSANTWIGRGSPILYNEQFF. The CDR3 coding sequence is TGTGCCAGCAGTGCCAATACCTGGATTGGCAGGGGGTCTCCCATCCTCTACAATGAGCAGTTCTTC. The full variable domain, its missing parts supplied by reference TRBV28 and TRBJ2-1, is DVKVTQSSRYLVKRTGEKVFLECVQDMDHENMFWYRQDPGLGLRLIYFSYDVKMKEKGDIPEGYSVSREKKERFSLILESASTNQTSMYLCASSANTWIGRGSPILYNEQFFGPGTRLTVL.

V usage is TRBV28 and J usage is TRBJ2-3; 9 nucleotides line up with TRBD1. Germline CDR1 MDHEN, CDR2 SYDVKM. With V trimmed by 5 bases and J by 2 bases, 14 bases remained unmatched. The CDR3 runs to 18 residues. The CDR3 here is CASSRDREGAGLTDTQYF. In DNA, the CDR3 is TGTGCCAGCAGTAGGGACAGGGAAGGGGCGGGGCTCACAGATACGCAGTATTTT.